A single sample gave rise to the 17 T cell receptor beta chains below, sequenced in a study of OX40 agonist ivuxolimab in advanced cancers. Assay used: immunoSEQ multiplex PCR; TCRdb lists only in-frame clones, some missing. The sample includes 50,000 to 70,000 clones, 85% of them seen just once. This sample comprised CD4+ or CD8+ T cells sorted from blood, obtained in a trial of the OX40 agonist ivuxolimab. The source of these receptors is an adult with an advanced solid tumor such as melanoma, head and neck, liver or kidney cancer.

J is TRBJ2-7 and V is TRBV30; TRBD2 aligns across 8 bases. Trimming took 5 bases from V and 3 from J; bases not matched to a gene: 9. The CDR3 length is 14 residues. Germline CDR1 and CDR2: GTSNPN and SVGIG (reference sequence). The CDR3 sequence is CAWCPGGGGYEQYF. DNA for the CDR3: TGTGCCTGGTGCCCGGGGGGGGGCGGCTACGAGCAGTACTTC.

The chain couples TRBV19 to TRBJ1-2, with D tentatively TRBD1 (6 bases). Trimming removed 4 bases at V and 4 bases at J, with 16 bases between. From germline, CDR1 is LNHDA and CDR2 SQIVND (reference sequence). This CDR3 comprises 15 residues. CDR3 sequence (DNA): TGTGCCAGTAGTACCGCCGGGACACGGATCTATGGCTACACCTTC. Amino acids: CASSTAGTRIYGYTF.

The chain uses TRBV4-2 and TRBJ2-1, with a weak D call TRBD1 (6 bases). This CDR3 region has 15 residues. Germline V gene lookup returns CDR1 LGHNA and CDR2 YNFKEQ. V gave up 0 bases and J gave up 3 bases, with 9 bases separating them. CDR3 protein: CASSQDRGDYNEQFF. In DNA form, the CDR3 reads TGTGCCAGCAGCCAAGACAGGGGCGACTACAATGAGCAGTTCTTC.

The rearrangement links TRBV9 to TRBJ2-2; 8 bases agree with TRBD1. Germline trimming cut 4 bases from V and 5 bases from J; bases unmatched to any gene: 7. The CDR3 has 15 residues. Germline CDR1 and CDR2: SGDLS and YYNGEE. CDR3 sequence reads: CASSTRTGMTGELFF. The CDR3 region has the DNA TGTGCCAGCAGCACCAGGACAGGGATGACCGGGGAGCTGTTTTTT. Variable domain in full (rest from reference TRBV9 and TRBJ2-2): DSGVTQTPKHLITATGQRVTLRCSPRSGDLSVYWYQQSLDQGLQFLIQYYNGEERAKGNILERFSAQQFPDLHSELNLSSLELGDSALYFCASSTRTGMTGELFFGEGSRLTVL.

The V gene is TRBV2, the J gene TRBJ1-4; TRBD1 agrees at 7 bases. Trimming cost V 4 bases and J 1 base; bases outside gene matches: 6. From germline, CDR1 is SNHLY and CDR2 FYNNEI. The CDR3 contains 16 residues. The chain's CDR3 is CASSVEQGETNEKLFF. The DNA for the CDR3 is TGTGCCAGCAGTGTCGAGCAGGGGGAAACTAATGAAAAACTGTTTTTT.

The chain recombines TRBV6-5 with TRBJ1-3, with 9 bases identical to TRBD1. The V gene end was trimmed by 7 bases and the J gene end by 4 bases; junction bases not matched to a gene: 2. There are 13 residues in the CDR3. Germline V gives CDR1 MNHEY, CDR2 SVGAGI. The CDR3 DNA reads as TGTGCCAGCAAGGGACAGGGAGGAAACACCATATATTTT. Its protein is CASKGQGGNTIYF.

The chain is built from TRBV4-1 and TRBJ2-5; possibly TRBD2 for D (5 bases). V was clipped by 4 bases and J by 2 bases, with 14 bases between them. Germline V CDR1 and CDR2: MGHRA, YSYEKL. The CDR3 length is 15 residues. CDR3 DNA sequence: TGCGCCAGCAGCCCGAACAAGGAGGTGCAAGAGACCCAGTACTTC. Its protein is CASSPNKEVQETQYF.

The rearrangement uses TRBV18 and TRBJ2-1; D uncertain. V lost 2 bases and J lost 0, with 2 bases in between. The CDR3 has 13 amino acids. Germline V gene lookup returns CDR1 KGHSH and CDR2 LQKENI. For the CDR3, the DNA is TGTGCCAGCTCACCAAGCTCCTACAATGAGCAGTTCTTC. Its translation: CASSPSSYNEQFF. The full variable domain, in which reference TRBV18 and TRBJ2-1 provide the parts outside the CDR3, is NAGVMQNPRHLVRRRGQEARLRCSPMKGHSHVYWYRQLPEEGLKFMVYLQKENIIDESGMPKERFSAEFPKEGPSILRIQQVVRGDSAAYFCASSPSSYNEQFFGPGTRLTVL.

This chain uses TRBV30 with TRBJ1-2; 7 bases agree with TRBD1. CDR1 GTSNPN and CDR2 SVGIG come from the germline V gene (reference sequence). CDR3 length: 12 residues. Germline trimming cut 0 bases from V and 8 bases from J; bases unmatched to any gene: 3. Here the CDR3 reads CAWSVGGGGYTF. The CDR3 bases are TGTGCCTGGAGTGTCGGAGGGGGCGGCTACACCTTC.

The chain joins TRBV7-3 to TRBJ1-1, with D perhaps TRBD1 (6 bases). V was cut by 4 bases and J by 3 bases, with 21 bases left in between. The germline CDR1 and CDR2 sequences are SGHTA and FQGTGA. This CDR3 has 17 residues. The CDR3 DNA sequence: TGTGCCAGCAGCTATTACATTAGGGACACCGGATACACTGAAGCTTTCTTT. Its translation: CASSYYIRDTGYTEAFF.

This rearrangement joins TRBV2 to TRBJ1-2; 9 bases agree with TRBD1. With 6 bases clipped from V and 5 bases from J, the junction kept 10 bases outside the gene matches. The germline V gene has CDR1 SNHLY and CDR2 FYNNEI. The CDR3 runs to 15 residues. Here the CDR3 reads CASSLEQGALYGYTF. CDR3 DNA sequence: TGTGCCAGCAGCCTAGAACAGGGGGCGCTTTATGGCTACACCTTC.

The gene calls are TRBV2 and TRBJ1-1; D is unresolved. The length of the CDR3 is 14 residues. Germline V gene sequence: CDR1 SNHLY, CDR2 FYNNEI. Trimming removed 2 bases from V and 1 base from J, with 8 bases in between. The CDR3 bases are TGTGCCAGCAGTGAATCCCAGTCGAACACTGAAGCTTTCTTT. Encoded protein: CASSESQSNTEAFF.

The chain employs TRBV5-1 and TRBJ2-7; 15 bases line up with TRBD2. V dropped 2 bases and J dropped 0; count of bases not matched to a gene: 3. The germline CDR1 and CDR2 sequences are SGHRS and YFSETQ. CDR3 length: 17 amino acids. In nucleotides, the CDR3 is TGCGCCAGCAGCTTAGGGACTAGCGGGAGGAGCTCCTACGAGCAGTACTTC. The encoded protein is CASSLGTSGRSSYEQYF.

The CDR3 here is CASSLAGLQETQYF. The CDR3 region has the DNA TGTGCCAGCAGCTTAGCAGGTTTACAAGAGACCCAGTACTTC. The genes are TRBV7-2 and TRBJ2-5; D gene unclear. With 0 bases removed from V and 2 bases from J, the gap between germline ends came to 7 bases. The CDR3 contains 14 residues. CDR1 and CDR2 from the germline V gene are SGHTA and FQGNSA. Full variable domain (missing parts from reference TRBV7-2 and TRBJ2-5): GAGVSQSPSNKVTEKGKDVELRCDPISGHTALYWYRQSLGQGLEFLIYFQGNSAPDKSGLPSDRFSAERTGGSVSTLTIQRTQQEDSAVYLCASSLAGLQETQYFGPGTRLLVL.

The chain employs TRBV19 and TRBJ1-6; the D is unclear. The length of the CDR3 is 14 residues. V was cut by 10 bases and J by 7 bases, with 17 bases left in between. Per the germline V gene, CDR1 is LNHDA and CDR2 is SQIVND (reference sequence). The CDR3 DNA reads as TGTGCCACCCAACTTGGGTGGAAGAATTCACCCCTCCACTTT. Translated, it gives CATQLGWKNSPLHF.

The rearrangement uses TRBV7-2 and TRBJ2-3; unclear D gene. Germline V CDR1 and CDR2: SGHTA, FQGNSA. V was clipped by 5 bases and J by 4 bases, with 10 bases between them. CDR3 length: 13 residues. The CDR3: CASSTQYADTQYF. The CDR3, as DNA: TGTGCCAGCAGCACCCAATACGCAGATACGCAGTATTTT.

The chain has TRBV5-5 and TRBJ2-2, with 8 positions matching TRBD2. Germline V gene lookup returns CDR1 SGHKS and CDR2 YYEKEE (reference sequence). This CDR3 spans 16 amino acids. Trimming cost V 2 bases and J 3 bases; bases outside gene matches: 6. The CDR3 DNA reads as TGTGCCAGCAGCTTTGCAGCGGGGGTTTACACCGGGGAGCTGTTTTTT. Amino acids: CASSFAAGVYTGELFF.